This T cell receptor beta chain was found in a study of blood T cell repertoires in COVID-19. Study-level background: Sample material is recorded as cDNA or gDNA derived from T cells, B-cell-depleted T cells, or PBMCs.

Original analysis: The assay estimated nucleated cells by amplifying reference gene primers. TCRdb's copy holds only in-frame clones and misses some; the assay was immunoSEQ multiplex PCR. The DNA gave D and trimming, while V, J and clone size come from that table. The sample has 110,000 or so clones, around nine tenths seen once. J was trimmed by 4 bases and V by 3 bases; bases with no gene match: 3. Germline assignment: CDR1 SGHTA and CDR2 FQGTGA. The CDR3 extends over 14 amino acids. The sequence was collected from a woman between 65 and 79 years old who had recovered from COVID-19. The chain recombines TRBV7-3 with TRBJ1-1; TRBD1 matches at 9 bases. Specimen: peripheral blood. The CDR3 DNA follows: TGTGCCAGCAGCTTTACAGGGGGCATCACTGAAGCTTTCTTT. Translating gives CASSFTGGITEAFF.